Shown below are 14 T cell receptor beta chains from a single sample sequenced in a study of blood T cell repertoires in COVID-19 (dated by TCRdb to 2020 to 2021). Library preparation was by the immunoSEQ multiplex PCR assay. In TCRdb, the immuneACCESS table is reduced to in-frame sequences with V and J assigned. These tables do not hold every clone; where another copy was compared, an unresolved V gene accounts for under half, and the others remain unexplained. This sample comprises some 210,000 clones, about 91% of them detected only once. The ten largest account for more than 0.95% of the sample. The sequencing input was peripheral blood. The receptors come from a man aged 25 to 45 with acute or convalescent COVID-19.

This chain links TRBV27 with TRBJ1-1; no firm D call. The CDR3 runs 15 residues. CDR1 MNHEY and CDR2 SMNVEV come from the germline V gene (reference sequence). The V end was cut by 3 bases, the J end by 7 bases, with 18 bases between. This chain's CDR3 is CASSFIRHPEGEAFF. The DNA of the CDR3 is TGTGCCAGCAGTTTTATCAGACATCCCGAAGGTGAAGCTTTCTTT.

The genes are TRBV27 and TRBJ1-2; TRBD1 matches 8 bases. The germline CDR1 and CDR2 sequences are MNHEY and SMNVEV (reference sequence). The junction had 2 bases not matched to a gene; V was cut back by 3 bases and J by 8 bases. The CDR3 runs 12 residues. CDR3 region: CASSFPGGGYTF. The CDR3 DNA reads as TGTGCCAGCAGTTTCCCAGGGGGCGGCTACACCTTC.

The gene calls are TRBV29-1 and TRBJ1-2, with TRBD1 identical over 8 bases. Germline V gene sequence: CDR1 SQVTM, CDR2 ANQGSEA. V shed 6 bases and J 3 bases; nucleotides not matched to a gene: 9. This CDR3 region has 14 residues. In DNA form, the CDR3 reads TGCAGCGTAAGCTCCGGGACAGGCTACTATGGCTACACCTTC. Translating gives CSVSSGTGYYGYTF.

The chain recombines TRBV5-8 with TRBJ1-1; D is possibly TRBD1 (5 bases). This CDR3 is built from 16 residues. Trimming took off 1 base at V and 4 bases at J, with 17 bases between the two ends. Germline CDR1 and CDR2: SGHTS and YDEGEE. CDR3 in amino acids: CASSLRGRALSTEAFF. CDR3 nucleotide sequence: TGTGCCAGCAGCTTGAGGGGTCGGGCCCTGAGCACTGAAGCTTTCTTT.

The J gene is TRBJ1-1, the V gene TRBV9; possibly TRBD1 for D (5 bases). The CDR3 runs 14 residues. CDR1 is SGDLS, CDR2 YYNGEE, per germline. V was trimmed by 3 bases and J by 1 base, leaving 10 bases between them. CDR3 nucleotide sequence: TGTGCCAGCAGCGCTGGGGGGGAGAACACTGAAGCTTTCTTT. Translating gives CASSAGGENTEAFF.

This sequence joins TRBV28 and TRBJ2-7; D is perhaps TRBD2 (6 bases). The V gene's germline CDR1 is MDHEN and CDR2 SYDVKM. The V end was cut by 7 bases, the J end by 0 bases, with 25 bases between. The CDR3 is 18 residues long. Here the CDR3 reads CASIAMGDSGKSSYEQYF. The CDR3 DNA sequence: TGTGCCAGCATCGCTATGGGCGATAGCGGAAAGAGCTCCTACGAGCAGTACTTC.

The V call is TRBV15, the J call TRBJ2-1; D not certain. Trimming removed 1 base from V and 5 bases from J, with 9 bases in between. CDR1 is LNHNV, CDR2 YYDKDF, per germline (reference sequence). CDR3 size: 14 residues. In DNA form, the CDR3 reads TGTGCCACCAGCAGAGTGGTGGCAGACAATGAGCAGTTCTTC. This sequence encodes CATSRVVADNEQFF.

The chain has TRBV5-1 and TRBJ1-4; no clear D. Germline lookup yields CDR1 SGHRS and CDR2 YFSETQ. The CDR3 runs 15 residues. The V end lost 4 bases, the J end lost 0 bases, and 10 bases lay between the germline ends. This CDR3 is CASSGGRPTNEKLFF. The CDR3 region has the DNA TGCGCCAGCAGCGGAGGACGACCAACTAATGAAAAACTGTTTTTT.

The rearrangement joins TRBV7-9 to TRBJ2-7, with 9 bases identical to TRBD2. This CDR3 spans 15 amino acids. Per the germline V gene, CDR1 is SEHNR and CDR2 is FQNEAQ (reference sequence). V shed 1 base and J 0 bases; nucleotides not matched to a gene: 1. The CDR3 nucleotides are TGTGCCAGCAGCTTAGAGCGGGGGGCCTCCTACGAGCAGTACTTC. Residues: CASSLERGASYEQYF.

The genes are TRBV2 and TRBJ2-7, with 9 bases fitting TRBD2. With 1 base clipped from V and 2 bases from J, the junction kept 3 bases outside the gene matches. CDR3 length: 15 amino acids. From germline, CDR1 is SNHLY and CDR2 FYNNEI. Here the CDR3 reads CASSEDVAGAYEQYF. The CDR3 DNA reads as TGTGCCAGCAGTGAAGACGTAGCGGGGGCCTACGAGCAGTACTTC.

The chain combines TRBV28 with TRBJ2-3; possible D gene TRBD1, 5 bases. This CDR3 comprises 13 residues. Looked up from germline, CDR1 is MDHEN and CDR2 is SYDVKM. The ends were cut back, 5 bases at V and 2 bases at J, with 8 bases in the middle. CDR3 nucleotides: TGTGCCAGCAGTCGGACACCCACAGATACGCAGTATTTT. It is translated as CASSRTPTDTQYF.

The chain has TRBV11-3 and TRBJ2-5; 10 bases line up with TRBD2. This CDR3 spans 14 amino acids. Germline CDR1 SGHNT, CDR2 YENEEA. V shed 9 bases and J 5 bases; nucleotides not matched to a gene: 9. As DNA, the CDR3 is TGTGCCAGTTCGAAGCGGGGGGGCGGGGAGACCCAGTACTTC. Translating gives CASSKRGGGETQYF.

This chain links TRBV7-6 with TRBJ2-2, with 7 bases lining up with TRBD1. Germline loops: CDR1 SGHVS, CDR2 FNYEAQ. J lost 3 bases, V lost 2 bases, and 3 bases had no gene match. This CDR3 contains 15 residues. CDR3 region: CASSLIQGYTGELFF. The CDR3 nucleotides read TGTGCCAGCAGCTTAATACAGGGGTACACCGGGGAGCTGTTTTTT.

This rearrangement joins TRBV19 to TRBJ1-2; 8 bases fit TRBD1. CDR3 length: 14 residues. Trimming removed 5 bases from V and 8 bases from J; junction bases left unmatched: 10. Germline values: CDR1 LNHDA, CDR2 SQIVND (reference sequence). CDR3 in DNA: TGTGCCAGTAGTTCCACAGGGGGGATGTTGGGCTACACCTTC. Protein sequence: CASSSTGGMLGYTF.